This record concerns one T cell receptor beta chain sequence. This entry comes from a study of blood T cell repertoires in COVID-19. About the research overall: Whether acute or convalescent, the COVID-19 samples came from the United States, Italy and Spain.

The table came from immunoSEQ multiplex PCR; TCRdb's copy has only in-frame clones and leaves some out. The profile shows approximately 94,000 clones, about 90% of them singletons. Germline CDR1 reads SGHAT; CDR2 reads FQNNGV. CDR3 size: 16 residues. V was clipped by 1 base and J by 6 bases; unmatched bases: 7. The chain uses TRBV11-2 and TRBJ2-7; 12 nucleotides match TRBD1. The clonotype comes from a man aged 30 to 45 in a cohort sampled during active COVID-19. Sequenced material: peripheral blood. The CDR3 sequence is CASSLVPGQGAVEQYF. The CDR3 nucleotides are TGTGCCAGCAGCTTAGTACCGGGACAGGGGGCGGTCGAGCAGTACTTC.